This entry is about one T cell receptor (beta chain). Antigen: not known. Each and every patient relapsed after autologous stem cell transplantation, and patients got differing brentuximab vedotin exposure. The data originate from a study of PD-1 blockade in classical Hodgkin lymphoma. Study conclusions and caveats: In newly diagnosed patients, baseline TCR diversity was reportedly below that of healthy donors.

Profiled with immunoSEQ multiplex PCR; TCRdb holds only in-frame clones, not every one. The repertoire consists of over 50,000 clones, with roughly 80% occurring once and the leading ten covering roughly 15%. The sequence was collected from a human donor with classical Hodgkin lymphoma. Sequencing used peripheral blood mononuclear cells (PBMCs), obtained at baseline.

DNA of the CDR3: TGTGCCAGCTCCACCGGACCCCTCTACGAGCAGTACTTC. Its protein product is CASSTGPLYEQYF. V gene TRBV11-2 combines with J gene TRBJ2-7; D uncertain. This CDR3 has 13 amino acids. Germline V lookup: CDR1 SGHAT, CDR2 FQNNGV. The V end lost 8 bases, the J end lost 3 bases, and 14 bases lay between the germline ends. The full variable domain, with the rest looked up from reference TRBV11-2 and TRBJ2-7, is EAGVAQSPRYKIIEKRQSVAFWCNPISGHATLYWYQQILGQGPKLLIQFQNNGVVDDSQLPKDRFSAERLKGVDSTLKIQPAKLEDSAVYLCASSTGPLYEQYFGPGTRLTVT.